Shown below are 7 T cell receptor beta chains from a single sample sequenced in a study. TCRdb reanalysed the 5' RACE reads using MiXCR and keeps one entry per CDR3 protein. The sample shows roughly 57,000 distinct CDR3 sequences, less than 25% of them seen only once. Treg sorting used a CD4+CD25+CD127-/low gate. Specimen: tumor-infiltrating Tregs sorted from the breast tumor. The receptors were sampled from a female donor with breast cancer.

This clonotype was seen at least ten times. The junction does not match germline at one end; this may be a read error. The J gene is TRBJ2-5, the V gene TRBV7-7; possibly TRBD2 for D (5 bases). Germline lookup yields CDR1 SSHAT and CDR2 FNYEAQ (reference sequence). The CDR3 contains 12 residues. The CDR3 DNA reads as TGTGCTAGCAGCTTCGAGGGTGGGACCCAGTACTTC. This translates into CASSFEGGTQYF.

This chain joins TRBV4-1 and TRBJ2-3, with a tentative D call TRBD2 (6 bases). Germline CDR1 and CDR2: MGHRA and YSYEKL. The CDR3 runs 12 residues. The V and J ends lost 3 bases and 11 bases respectively, with 12 bases between them. CDR3 coding DNA: TGCGCCAGCAGCCAGGGGGGTGATGAGCAGTATTTT. This codes for CASSQGGDEQYF.

The V call is TRBV11-2, the J call TRBJ2-5; 7 bases agree with TRBD1. The CDR3 contains 16 residues. Germline V gene sequence: CDR1 SGHAT, CDR2 FQNNGV. The junction had 11 bases not matched to a gene; V was cut back by 5 bases and J by 2 bases. Here the CDR3 DNA reads TGTGCCAGCAGCGCCAGGGGGTTCAGGAGACAAGAGACCCAGTACTTC. This codes for CASSARGFRRQETQYF.

This clonotype was seen more than once but under ten times. The rearrangement uses TRBV7-9 and TRBJ2-3; 9 nucleotides line up with TRBD2. This CDR3 comprises 17 residues. Germline assignment: CDR1 SEHNR and CDR2 FQNEAQ (reference sequence). The V gene end was trimmed by 1 base and the J gene end by 1 base; junction bases not matched to a gene: 6. CDR3 nucleotides: TGTGCCAGCAGCTTAGGACTAGCGGTTGGTGGCACAGATACGCAGTATTTT. It is translated as CASSLGLAVGGTDTQYF. Based on the CDR3 plus reference TRBV7-9 and TRBJ2-3, the full variable domain is DTGVSQNPRHKITKRGQNVTFRCDPISEHNRLYWYRQTLGQGPEFLTYFQNEAQLEKSRLLSDRFSAERPKGSFSTLEIQRTEQGDSAMYLCASSLGLAVGGTDTQYFGPGTRLTVL.

Ten or more counts support this clonotype. The chain links TRBV29-1 to TRBJ2-3; D is unclear. This CDR3 has 13 residues. Germline values: CDR1 SQVTM, CDR2 ANQGSEA. Trimming pared 4 bases from V and 1 base from J, leaving 9 bases between. The CDR3: CSVAEQGTDTQYF. CDR3 DNA sequence: TGCAGCGTTGCTGAGCAGGGCACAGATACGCAGTATTTT.

On this clonotype: A much bigger clone sits one base away, suggesting this may be a read error. The J gene is TRBJ1-1, the V gene TRBV27; 7 nucleotides align to TRBD1. The CDR3 consists of 14 residues. CDR1 is MNHEY and CDR2 is SMNVEV in the germline V gene (reference sequence). CDR3 in DNA: TGTGCCAGCAGTGTGGGACAGCGATACACTGAAGCTTCCTTT. Protein: CASSVGQRYTEASF.

This clonotype was detected ten times or more. This chain links TRBV29-1 with TRBJ1-2; D may be TRBD1 (6 bases). Between the trimmed V and J ends, which lost 4 bases and 4 bases, there was a span of 16 bases. The V gene's germline CDR1 is SQVTM and CDR2 ANQGSEA. CDR3 length: 14 residues. CDR3 DNA: TGCAGCGTTGTAGGGACACCCCAGGCCTATGGCTACACCTTC. It specifies CSVVGTPQAYGYTF.